This is a list of T cell receptor beta chains from one sample in a study of blood T cell repertoires in COVID-19. Sequencing was performed with immunoSEQ multiplex PCR; in TCRdb, only in-frame clones are kept and a portion is missing. The data hold a few hundred thousand clones, with about nine tenths observed a single time. Material for sequencing was peripheral blood. These receptors came from a man aged 50 to 59 with active or convalescent COVID-19. The CDR3 runs from the conserved cysteine through the conserved F or W. Each record gives: J gene, clone size, V gene, D gene, CDR3 protein, CDR3 DNA. D genes are given only for firm matches. The size entry is marked missing in some rows and otherwise reads once, few, many or a size class.

j_gene: TRBJ1-5
abundance: NA
v_gene: TRBV7-2
d_gene: TRBD1
CDR3aa: CASSLVRGGLGQPQHF
CDR3nt: TGTGCCAGCAGCTTAGTGCGAGGGGGCTTAGGGCAGCCCCAGCATTTT

j_gene: TRBJ2-7
abundance: NA
v_gene: TRBV11-2
d_gene: TRBD2
CDR3aa: CASSLGSSGGATEQYF
CDR3nt: TGTGCCAGCAGCTTAGGGTCTAGCGGGGGGGCAACCGAGCAGTACTTC

j_gene: TRBJ2-7
abundance: NA
v_gene: TRBV2
d_gene: NA
CDR3aa: CASSEGTASYEQYF
CDR3nt: TGTGCCAGCAGTGAAGGTACAGCTTCCTACGAGCAGTACTTC

j_gene: TRBJ1-1
abundance: few
v_gene: TRBV7-9
d_gene: NA
CDR3aa: CASSPSGTIAFF
CDR3nt: TGTGCCAGCAGCCCATCCGGGACAATCGCTTTCTTT

j_gene: TRBJ1-1
abundance: NA
v_gene: TRBV5-4
d_gene: NA
CDR3aa: CASAGGMNTEAFF
CDR3nt: TGTGCCAGCGCTGGAGGGATGAACACTGAAGCTTTCTTT

j_gene: TRBJ2-3
abundance: NA
v_gene: TRBV15
d_gene: TRBD1
CDR3aa: CATSRPIQGARAADTQYF
CDR3nt: TGTGCCACCAGCAGACCTATCCAGGGGGCCCGGGCCGCAGATACGCAGTATTTT

j_gene: TRBJ2-3
abundance: NA
v_gene: TRBV6-1
d_gene: TRBD2
CDR3aa: CASSGLGGGPTDTQYF
CDR3nt: TGTGCCAGCAGTGGCCTGGGCGGGGGGCCGACAGATACGCAGTATTTT

j_gene: TRBJ2-1
abundance: NA
v_gene: TRBV11-3
d_gene: NA
CDR3aa: CASSPGPGRGNEQFF
CDR3nt: TGTGCCAGCAGCCCGGGCCCAGGGCGAGGCAATGAGCAGTTCTTC

j_gene: TRBJ2-1
abundance: NA
v_gene: TRBV7-2
d_gene: TRBD2
CDR3aa: CASSLAVGRGRRSNEQFF
CDR3nt: TGTGCCAGCAGCTTAGCTGTCGGACGCGGGAGGAGGAGCAATGAGCAGTTCTTC

j_gene: TRBJ1-1
abundance: NA
v_gene: TRBV7-6
d_gene: NA
CDR3aa: CASSLQGIGNTEAFF
CDR3nt: TGTGCCAGCAGCTTACAGGGTATCGGGAACACTGAAGCTTTCTTT

j_gene: TRBJ1-2
abundance: NA
v_gene: TRBV3-1/TRBV3-2
d_gene: TRBD1
CDR3aa: CASSQDTGGYGYTF
CDR3nt: TGTGCCAGCAGCCAGGACACAGGGGGCTACGGCTACACCTTC

j_gene: TRBJ1-1
abundance: NA
v_gene: TRBV6-1
d_gene: NA
CDR3aa: CASSETFGTEAFF
CDR3nt: TGTGCCAGCAGTGAAACTTTTGGCACTGAAGCTTTCTTT

j_gene: TRBJ1-5
abundance: NA
v_gene: TRBV4-2
d_gene: NA
CDR3aa: CASSQGQLNQPQHF
CDR3nt: TGTGCCAGCAGCCAAGGACAGCTCAATCAGCCCCAGCATTTT

j_gene: TRBJ1-2
abundance: NA
v_gene: TRBV18
d_gene: NA
CDR3aa: CASSPVGGFTYGYTF
CDR3nt: TGTGCCAGCTCACCAGTCGGAGGGTTTACCTATGGCTACACCTTC

j_gene: TRBJ1-2
abundance: NA
v_gene: TRBV27
d_gene: NA
CDR3aa: CASSLYGQGAGYGYTF
CDR3nt: TGTGCCAGCAGTTTATACGGACAAGGGGCTGGCTATGGCTACACCTTC

j_gene: TRBJ2-5
abundance: few
v_gene: TRBV28
d_gene: NA
CDR3aa: CASSTRWRTETQYF
CDR3nt: TGTGCCAGCAGTACCCGGTGGAGGACTGAGACCCAGTACTTC

j_gene: TRBJ2-2
abundance: NA
v_gene: TRBV7-9
d_gene: TRBD1
CDR3aa: CASSEKTGTASTGELFF
CDR3nt: TGTGCCAGCAGCGAGAAAACCGGGACAGCGTCCACCGGGGAGCTGTTTTTT

j_gene: TRBJ1-5
abundance: few
v_gene: TRBV6-2/TRBV6-3
d_gene: TRBD1
CDR3aa: CASSGQGVLEKPQHF
CDR3nt: TGTGCCAGCAGCGGACAGGGGGTGCTAGAGAAGCCCCAGCATTTT

j_gene: TRBJ1-5
abundance: NA
v_gene: TRBV2
d_gene: NA
CDR3aa: CASRQGNNQPQHF
CDR3nt: TGTGCCAGCAGGCAGGGCAACAATCAGCCCCAGCATTTT

j_gene: TRBJ1-2
abundance: NA
v_gene: TRBV6-6
d_gene: NA
CDR3aa: CASSYDGRGDGYTF
CDR3nt: TGTGCCAGCAGTTACGATGGGCGCGGGGATGGCTACACCTTC

j_gene: TRBJ2-3
abundance: NA
v_gene: TRBV28
d_gene: TRBD1
CDR3aa: CASSHQTGGSLLAQYF
CDR3nt: TGTGCCAGCAGTCACCAGACAGGGGGGTCACTTTTGGCGCAGTATTTT

j_gene: TRBJ2-7
abundance: NA
v_gene: TRBV29-1
d_gene: NA
CDR3aa: CSVEGDTFYEQYF
CDR3nt: TGCAGCGTTGAGGGGGACACCTTCTACGAGCAGTACTTC

j_gene: TRBJ1-1
abundance: NA
v_gene: TRBV7-8
d_gene: NA
CDR3aa: CASSTRWGGSTPMGTEAFF
CDR3nt: TGTGCCAGCTCAACTCGATGGGGGGGATCTACCCCTATGGGCACTGAAGCTTTCTTT

j_gene: TRBJ2-6
abundance: NA
v_gene: TRBV7-9
d_gene: TRBD1
CDR3aa: CASSSRDSQGGANVLTF
CDR3nt: TGTGCCAGCAGCTCCCGGGACAGCCAAGGTGGGGCCAACGTCCTGACTTTC

j_gene: TRBJ2-7
abundance: NA
v_gene: TRBV6-5
d_gene: NA
CDR3aa: CASRGGDSYEQYF
CDR3nt: TGTGCCAGCAGGGGGGGAGACTCCTACGAGCAGTACTTC

j_gene: TRBJ1-2
abundance: NA
v_gene: TRBV28
d_gene: NA
CDR3aa: CASSFAGEGRWAYGYTF
CDR3nt: TGTGCCAGCAGTTTCGCAGGGGAAGGCCGGTGGGCCTATGGCTACACCTTC